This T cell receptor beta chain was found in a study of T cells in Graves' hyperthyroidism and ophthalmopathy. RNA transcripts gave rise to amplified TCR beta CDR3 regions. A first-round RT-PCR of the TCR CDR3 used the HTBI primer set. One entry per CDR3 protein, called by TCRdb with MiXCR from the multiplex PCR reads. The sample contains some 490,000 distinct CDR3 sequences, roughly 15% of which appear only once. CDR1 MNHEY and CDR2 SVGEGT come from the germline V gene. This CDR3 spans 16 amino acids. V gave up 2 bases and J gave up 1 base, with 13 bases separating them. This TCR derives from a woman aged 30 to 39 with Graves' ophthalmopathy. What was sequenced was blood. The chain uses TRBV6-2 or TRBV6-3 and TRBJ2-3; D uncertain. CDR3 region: CASSYQFGGGTDTQYF. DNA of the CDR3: TGTGCCAGCAGTTACCAGTTCGGCGGAGGCACAGATACGCAGTATTTT.